These T cell receptor beta chains were read from a single sample in a study of T cell changes during pregnancy in multiple sclerosis. This table comes from immunoSEQ multiplex PCR, and its TCRdb copy is limited to in-frame clones, with some not included. The sample consists of about 100,000 clones, 80% to 95% of them appearing once. The sample consisted of peripheral blood, taken after pregnancy. These receptors were taken from a female donor with multiple sclerosis, enrolled in a pregnancy study. Each CDR3 is given with its conserved first and last residue. D genes are given only for firm matches. Only part of the rows carry a size: once, few, many, or a class if the clone is expanded.

j_gene: TRBJ1-2
d_gene: TRBD1
len: 13
v_gene: TRBV10-3
abundance: NA
CDR3nt: TGTGCCATCACACTAACAGGGGGCTATGGCTACACCTTC
CDR3aa: CAITLTGGYGYTF

j_gene: TRBJ1-2
d_gene: NA
len: 13
v_gene: TRBV5-4
abundance: once
CDR3nt: TGTGCCAGCAGCTTGGCAGGGTTCGGCGGCTACACCTTC
CDR3aa: CASSLAGFGGYTF

j_gene: TRBJ1-2
d_gene: TRBD1
len: 14
v_gene: TRBV29-1
abundance: NA
CDR3nt: TGCAGCGTTTCCGGACAGGGCGACGACTATGGCTACACCTTC
CDR3aa: CSVSGQGDDYGYTF

j_gene: TRBJ1-6
d_gene: TRBD1
len: 15
v_gene: TRBV5-6
abundance: NA
CDR3nt: TGTGCCAGCAGCGGGGACAGGGGGCTAAATTCACCCCTCCACTTT
CDR3aa: CASSGDRGLNSPLHF

j_gene: TRBJ1-2
d_gene: NA
len: 14
v_gene: TRBV7-9
abundance: NA
CDR3nt: TGTGCCAGCAGCTCGAACTGGAGAAACTATGGCTACACCTTC
CDR3aa: CASSSNWRNYGYTF

j_gene: TRBJ2-1
d_gene: TRBD2
len: 16
v_gene: TRBV4-1
abundance: NA
CDR3nt: TGCGCCAGCAGCCTTGCTTGGAGCGGGAGCTACAATGAGCAGTTCTTC
CDR3aa: CASSLAWSGSYNEQFF

j_gene: TRBJ1-2
d_gene: NA
len: 14
v_gene: TRBV21-1
abundance: NA
CDR3nt: TGTGCCAGCAGCAAAGAAAGAAGGGGCCTGGGCTACACCTTC
CDR3aa: CASSKERRGLGYTF

j_gene: TRBJ2-3
d_gene: NA
len: 16
v_gene: TRBV15
abundance: once
CDR3nt: TGTGCCACCAGCAGAGATAGGGCTAAAGGGGCGGATACGCAGTATTTT
CDR3aa: CATSRDRAKGADTQYF

j_gene: TRBJ2-1
d_gene: TRBD2
len: 14
v_gene: TRBV30
abundance: NA
CDR3nt: TGTGCCTGGATCCCGGGAGGGCCGGTCAATGAGCAGTTCTTC
CDR3aa: CAWIPGGPVNEQFF

j_gene: TRBJ2-1
d_gene: TRBD2
len: 23
v_gene: TRBV28
abundance: NA
CDR3nt: TGTGCCAGCAGTCCCTGGGGACAAGAACTAGCGGAGAATCCAACTAGCTCCTACAATGAGCAGTTCTTC
CDR3aa: CASSPWGQELAENPTSSYNEQFF

j_gene: TRBJ2-1
d_gene: NA
len: 13
v_gene: TRBV5-1
abundance: NA
CDR3nt: TGCGCCAGAATGAAACACTCCTACAATGAGCAGTTCTTC
CDR3aa: CARMKHSYNEQFF

j_gene: TRBJ2-7
d_gene: TRBD2
len: 17
v_gene: TRBV27
abundance: NA
CDR3nt: TGTGCCAGCAGTTCAAGACTAGCGGGAACGATTTCCTACGAGCAGTACTTC
CDR3aa: CASSSRLAGTISYEQYF

j_gene: TRBJ2-7
d_gene: NA
len: 14
v_gene: TRBV6-1
abundance: NA
CDR3nt: TGTGCCAGCAGTGAGCCTAGAGATAGCTACGAGCAGTACTTC
CDR3aa: CASSEPRDSYEQYF

j_gene: TRBJ2-4
d_gene: TRBD1
len: 19
v_gene: TRBV13
abundance: NA
CDR3nt: TGTGCCAGCAGCTTAGTACTCTACAGGGGTCTAGGGGCCAAAAACATTCAGTACTTC
CDR3aa: CASSLVLYRGLGAKNIQYF

j_gene: TRBJ1-5
d_gene: NA
len: 15
v_gene: TRBV21-1
abundance: NA
CDR3nt: TGTGCCAGCAGCACCCGCAGGAAAGGGGTTCAGCCCCAGCATTTT
CDR3aa: CASSTRRKGVQPQHF

j_gene: TRBJ1-6
d_gene: NA
len: 13
v_gene: TRBV27
abundance: NA
CDR3nt: TGTGCCAGCAGTTTATCATGGAGAGGGCCCCTCCACTTT
CDR3aa: CASSLSWRGPLHF

j_gene: TRBJ2-3
d_gene: TRBD1
len: 15
v_gene: TRBV5-1
abundance: NA
CDR3nt: TGCGCCAGCAGCTCCCGACAGGGGGGCACAGATACGCAGTATTTT
CDR3aa: CASSSRQGGTDTQYF

j_gene: TRBJ1-1
d_gene: NA
len: 13
v_gene: TRBV11-3
abundance: NA
CDR3nt: TGTGCCAGCAGCTTGAGCAGGGGAACTGAAGCTTTCTTT
CDR3aa: CASSLSRGTEAFF

j_gene: TRBJ2-5
d_gene: TRBD2
len: 16
v_gene: TRBV5-1
abundance: NA
CDR3nt: TGCGCCAGCAGCGTTGGACTAGCGGGGGGGCAGGAGACCCAGTACTTC
CDR3aa: CASSVGLAGGQETQYF

j_gene: TRBJ2-5
d_gene: NA
len: 14
v_gene: TRBV19
abundance: once
CDR3nt: TGTGCCAGTAAGAGCAGCGCAAGGCAAGAGACCCAGTACTTC
CDR3aa: CASKSSARQETQYF

j_gene: TRBJ1-5
d_gene: NA
len: 15
v_gene: TRBV19
abundance: NA
CDR3nt: TGTGCCAGTAGTATAGATGGCGGGATTTATCAGCCCCAGCATTTT
CDR3aa: CASSIDGGIYQPQHF

j_gene: TRBJ2-7
d_gene: NA
len: 14
v_gene: TRBV2
abundance: NA
CDR3nt: TGTGCCAGCAGACGAGGGGGATCTGGGTACGAGCAGTACTTC
CDR3aa: CASRRGGSGYEQYF

j_gene: TRBJ2-3
d_gene: TRBD2
len: 16
v_gene: TRBV19
abundance: NA
CDR3nt: TGTGCCAGTAGTACCAAGACTAGCGGGGGAACAGATACGCAGTATTTT
CDR3aa: CASSTKTSGGTDTQYF

j_gene: TRBJ2-2
d_gene: TRBD2
len: 16
v_gene: TRBV7-3
abundance: NA
CDR3nt: TGTGCCAGCACCATCACGAGGACTAGCGGGCCCGGGGAGCTGTTTTTT
CDR3aa: CASTITRTSGPGELFF